This T cell receptor beta chain was profiled in a study of patients and donors after allogeneic stem cell transplantation. V was shortened by 3 bases and J by 10 bases, with 10 bases between the two germline ends. There are 12 residues in the CDR3. CDR1 is SGHNT and CDR2 is YENEEA in the germline V gene. TCRdb called the RT-PCR reads again in MiXCR, with one record for every CDR3 protein. The sample carries about 960,000 distinct CDR3 sequences, more than 15% recorded once. This clonotype occurred a few times. The chain links TRBV11-3 to TRBJ2-1; D may be TRBD1 or TRBD2 (5 bases each). The source is a human donor who was either an allogeneic HSCT recipient or a stem cell or donor lymphocyte infusion donor (not recorded which). It is not recorded whose cells these are; they may come from a transplant donor. Sequenced sample: blood, either unsorted or a sorted T cell fraction (not recorded which). Here the CDR3 DNA reads TGTGCCAGCAGCTTTAGTGGGACGGAGCAGTTCTTC. Its translation: CASSFSGTEQFF.